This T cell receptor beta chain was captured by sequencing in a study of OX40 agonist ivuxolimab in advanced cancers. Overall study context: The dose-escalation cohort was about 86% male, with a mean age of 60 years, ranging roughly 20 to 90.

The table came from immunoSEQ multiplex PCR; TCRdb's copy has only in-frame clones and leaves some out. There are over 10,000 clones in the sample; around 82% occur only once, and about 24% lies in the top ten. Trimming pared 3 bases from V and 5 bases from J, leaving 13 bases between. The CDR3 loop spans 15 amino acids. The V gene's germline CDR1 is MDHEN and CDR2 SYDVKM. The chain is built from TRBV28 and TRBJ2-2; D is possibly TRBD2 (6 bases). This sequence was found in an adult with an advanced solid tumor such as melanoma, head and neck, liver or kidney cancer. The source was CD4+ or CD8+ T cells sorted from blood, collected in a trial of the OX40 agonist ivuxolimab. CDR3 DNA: TGTGCCAGCAGTTTCGGTCGGCGGGGTACCGGGGAGCTGTTTTTT. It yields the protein CASSFGRRGTGELFF.